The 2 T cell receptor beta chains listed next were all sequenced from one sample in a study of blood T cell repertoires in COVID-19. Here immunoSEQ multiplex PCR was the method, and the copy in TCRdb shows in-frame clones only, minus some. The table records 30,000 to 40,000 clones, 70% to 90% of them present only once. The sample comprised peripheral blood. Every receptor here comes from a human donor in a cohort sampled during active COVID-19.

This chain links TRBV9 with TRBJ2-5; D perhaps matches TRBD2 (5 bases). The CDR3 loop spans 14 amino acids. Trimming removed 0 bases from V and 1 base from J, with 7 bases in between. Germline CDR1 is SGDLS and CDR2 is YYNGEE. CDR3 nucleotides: TGTGCCAGCAGCGTAGAAGCGGCCCAAGAGACCCAGTACTTC. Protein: CASSVEAAQETQYF.

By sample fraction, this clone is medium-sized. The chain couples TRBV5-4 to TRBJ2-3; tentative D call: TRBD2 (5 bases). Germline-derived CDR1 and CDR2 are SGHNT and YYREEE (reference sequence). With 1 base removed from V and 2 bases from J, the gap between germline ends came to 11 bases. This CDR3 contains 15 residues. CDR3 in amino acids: CASSLSSGYTDTQYF. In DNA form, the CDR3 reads TGTGCCAGCAGCTTGTCCAGCGGTTACACAGATACGCAGTATTTT.